This T cell receptor (beta chain) was found in a study of blood T cell repertoires in COVID-19. Across the whole study: Researchers got acute and convalescent COVID-19 samples from the United States, Italy and Spain. From T cells, B-cell-depleted T cells, or PBMCs came the material, which was cDNA or gDNA.

Original handling: Nucleated cell number was recorded as an estimate derived from reference gene primer amplification. TCRdb keeps only in-frame clones here, not all; method: immunoSEQ multiplex PCR. V, J and clone size derive from that table, while D and trimming were established from the DNA sequence. The data contain about 200,000 clones, around 90% of them singletons. The sample consisted of peripheral blood. The TCR originated in a man in his forties or fifties with acute or convalescent COVID-19.

CDR3 protein: CASSLVGRHYEQYF. The CDR3 region has the DNA TGTGCCAGCAGCTTAGTTGGCCGCCACTACGAGCAGTACTTC. The V and J genes are TRBV7-9 and TRBJ2-7; D call uncertain. The CDR3 runs 14 residues. Germline V CDR1 and CDR2: SEHNR, FQNEAQ (reference sequence). Trimming took off 1 base at V and 3 bases at J, with 10 bases between the two ends.